This T cell receptor (beta chain) came from a study of blood T cell repertoires in COVID-19. Overall study: Some COVID-19 samples were acute and others convalescent; all came from the United States, Italy and Spain.

The V and J ends lost 5 bases and 8 bases, in that order; junction bases with no gene match: 15. The germline gives CDR1 SGHVS, CDR2 FQNEAQ. CDR3 size: 17 residues. Under the authors' procedure: By means of reference gene primer amplification, nucleated cell counts were estimated. Here immunoSEQ multiplex PCR was the method, and the copy in TCRdb shows in-frame clones only, minus some. The DNA gave D and trimming, while V, J and clone size come from that table. In the table there are more than 40,000 clones, roughly nine tenths of which are singletons. The sequence was obtained from a man aged 60 to 69 with acute or convalescent COVID-19. The gene calls are TRBV7-8 and TRBJ1-2; TRBD1 matches at 12 bases. The sequenced sample consisted of peripheral blood. CDR3 amino acids: CASSPAGTGGFSGGYTF. The DNA of the CDR3 is TGTGCCAGCAGCCCTGCCGGGACAGGGGGCTTTTCGGGCGGCTACACCTTC.